What follows are 21 T cell receptor beta chains derived from one specimen sequenced in a study of blood T cell repertoires in COVID-19. Repertoires were generated with immunoSEQ multiplex PCR, while TCRdb's copy carries only in-frame clones and drops some. This sample has 60,000 to 90,000 clones, with about 85% found just once. Sequenced: peripheral blood. Receptors originate from a man aged 55 to 70 with COVID-19, enrolled during active disease.

The V gene is TRBV7-9, the J gene TRBJ2-3, with 8 bases identical to TRBD2. Germline loops: CDR1 SEHNR, CDR2 FQNEAQ (reference sequence). The CDR3 has 16 amino acids. Trimming cost V 5 bases and J 4 bases; bases outside gene matches: 11. CDR3 sequence (DNA): TGTGCCAGCAGCCTACTTGGGAGCGGGAGCGCAGATACGCAGTATTTT. Residues: CASSLLGSGSADTQYF.

The CDR3 region is CASSLEGATNEKLFF. The CDR3 DNA follows: TGCGCCAGCAGCCTCGAGGGTGCAACTAATGAAAAACTGTTTTTT. V and J are TRBV5-1 and TRBJ1-4; D not resolved. The germline V and J ends were trimmed by 4 bases and 0 bases, with 10 bases remaining between them. The CDR3 spans 15 residues. The germline V gene encodes CDR1 SGHRS and CDR2 YFSETQ.

V usage is TRBV6-5 and J usage is TRBJ2-1; 8 bases are a match to TRBD1. This CDR3 has 14 amino acids. J lost 6 bases, V lost 5 bases, and 6 bases had no gene match. Germline V gene lookup returns CDR1 MNHEY and CDR2 SVGAGI. CDR3 coding DNA: TGTGCCAGCAGTCAGAGTGACAGGGGCAATGAGCAGTTCTTC. Amino acids: CASSQSDRGNEQFF.

The V gene is TRBV6-5, the J gene TRBJ1-2, with 7 nucleotides matching TRBD1. Germline V gives CDR1 MNHEY, CDR2 SVGAGI. V gave up 5 bases and J gave up 6 bases; unmatched junction bases: 9. The CDR3 extends over 14 amino acids. The CDR3 spells CASSTPTGTNGYTF. Here the CDR3 DNA reads TGTGCCAGCAGTACACCGACAGGGACAAATGGCTACACCTTC.

This chain joins TRBV2 and TRBJ2-7; 14 bases agree with TRBD2. The CDR3 has 13 amino acids. Trimming removed 7 bases from V and 7 bases from J; junction bases left unmatched: 3. Per germline, CDR1 SNHLY and CDR2 FYNNEI. The CDR3 nucleotides are TGTGCCAGCAAGGGACTAGCGGGAGTTGAGCAGTACTTC. Amino acids: CASKGLAGVEQYF.

The rearrangement joins TRBV6-6 to TRBJ1-2; 10 nucleotides match TRBD1. The CDR3 has 16 amino acids. Germline trimming cut 2 bases from V and 3 bases from J; bases unmatched to any gene: 6. Germline V gene lookup returns CDR1 MNHNY and CDR2 SVGAGI (reference sequence). The CDR3 sequence is CASSYQRGTGDYGYTF. The DNA for the CDR3 is TGTGCCAGCAGTTACCAACGTGGGACAGGGGACTATGGCTACACCTTC.

The CDR3 here is CASTTGLDQPQHF. In DNA form, the CDR3 reads TGTGCCAGCACTACAGGGTTGGATCAGCCCCAGCATTTT. J is TRBJ1-5 and V is TRBV6-1; D is possibly TRBD1 (6 bases). The germline V gene encodes CDR1 MNHNS and CDR2 SASEGT. Between the trimmed V and J ends, which lost 7 bases and 5 bases, there was a span of 12 bases. This CDR3 spans 13 amino acids.

The chain carries TRBV5-1 and TRBJ1-1; 7 nucleotides align to TRBD1. Germline-derived CDR1 and CDR2 are SGHRS and YFSETQ. After removal of 2 bases from V and 1 base from J, the junction contained 2 bases not matched to a gene. The CDR3 has 14 amino acids. CDR3 in DNA: TGCGCCAGCAGCTTACCAGGGGGGAACACTGAAGCTTTCTTT. As protein: CASSLPGGNTEAFF.

The J gene is TRBJ2-3, the V gene TRBV2, with D maybe TRBD2 (5 bases). The CDR3 is 16 residues long. Germline V gene lookup returns CDR1 SNHLY and CDR2 FYNNEI. With 6 bases removed from V and 0 bases from J, the gap between germline ends came to 16 bases. The CDR3 nucleotides are TGTGCCAGCAGCCATAGACTACCCTCTAGCACAGATACGCAGTATTTT. Translation: CASSHRLPSSTDTQYF.

The genes are TRBV6-5 and TRBJ1-2; possibly TRBD1 for D (5 bases). Germline V CDR1 and CDR2: MNHEY, SVGAGI. V lost 2 bases and J 4 bases, leaving 11 bases between the germline ends. The CDR3 is made up of 14 amino acids. Written as DNA, the CDR3 is TGTGCCAGCAGTTACATTCAGGGCCCCTATGGCTACACCTTC. It yields the protein CASSYIQGPYGYTF.

This CDR3 is CASNPGTSIYNEQFF. In DNA, the CDR3 is TGTGCCAGCAACCCCGGGACTAGCATCTACAATGAGCAGTTCTTC. This sequence joins TRBV9 and TRBJ2-1, with 9 bases lining up with TRBD2. The germline CDR1 and CDR2 sequences are SGDLS and YYNGEE. V shed 6 bases and J 3 bases; nucleotides not matched to a gene: 7. There are 15 residues in the CDR3.

The gene calls are TRBV19 and TRBJ2-2, with 7 positions matching TRBD1. Germline V CDR1 and CDR2: LNHDA, SQIVND (reference sequence). The CDR3 totals 17 residues. J lost 6 bases, V lost 4 bases, and 14 bases had no gene match. Here the CDR3 reads CASSTTIRQGAPGELFF. The CDR3 bases are TGTGCCAGTAGTACGACTATAAGACAGGGAGCTCCCGGGGAGCTGTTTTTT.

The rearrangement links TRBV5-1 to TRBJ1-1; D gene unclear. This CDR3 contains 15 residues. Per germline, CDR1 SGHRS and CDR2 YFSETQ. Trimming pared 3 bases from V and 4 bases from J, leaving 16 bases between. Here the CDR3 reads CASSSVTELGTEAFF. The CDR3 DNA reads as TGCGCCAGCAGCTCGGTGACTGAACTGGGCACTGAAGCTTTCTTT. The variable domain in full, completed from reference TRBV5-1 and TRBJ1-1, reads KAGVTQTPRYLIKTRGQQVTLSCSPISGHRSVSWYQQTPGQGLQFLFEYFSETQRNKGNFPGRFSGRQFSNSRSEMNVSTLELGDSALYLCASSSVTELGTEAFFGQGTRLTVV.

This chain connects TRBV11-3 to TRBJ2-1; 8 bases map to TRBD1. Germline V gene sequence: CDR1 SGHNT, CDR2 YENEEA. The CDR3 runs 16 residues. V gave up 3 bases and J gave up 6 bases; unmatched junction bases: 10. CDR3 loop: CASSLRTGLRSNEQFF. The CDR3 region has the DNA TGTGCCAGCAGCTTGCGGACAGGGCTAAGATCCAATGAGCAGTTCTTC. Together with reference TRBV11-3 and TRBJ2-1, the CDR3 gives the full variable domain: EAGVVQSPRYKIIEKKQPVAFWCNPISGHNTLYWYLQNLGQGPELLIRYENEEAVDDSQLPKDRFSAERLKGVDSTLKIQPAELGDSAVYLCASSLRTGLRSNEQFFGPGTRLTVL.

The chain recombines TRBV19 with TRBJ1-1; no clear D gene. There are 13 residues in the CDR3. The V gene lost 6 bases and the J gene lost 7 bases, with 15 bases spanning the gap. Germline-derived CDR1 and CDR2 are LNHDA and SQIVND (reference sequence). The CDR3, as DNA: TGTGCCAGTAGCCCGTTGGAGAGGGTTGAAGCTTTCTTT. Residues: CASSPLERVEAFF.

This rearrangement joins TRBV6-4 to TRBJ2-1, with 9 bases matching TRBD1. Trimming at V came to 5 bases and at J to 8 bases, leaving 10 bases not matched to a gene. The CDR3 has 15 amino acids. Per germline, CDR1 MRHNA and CDR2 SNTAGT. The CDR3 is CASSPEETGGHEQFF. As DNA, the CDR3 is TGTGCCAGCAGTCCCGAAGAGACAGGGGGGCATGAGCAGTTCTTC.

The CDR3 DNA sequence: TGTGCCAGCAGTACTGAGAGCACTGAAGCTTTCTTT. Protein sequence: CASSTESTEAFF. This chain joins TRBV12-3 or TRBV12-4 and TRBJ1-1; D call uncertain. This CDR3 region has 12 residues. Trimming removed 5 bases at V and 4 bases at J, with 8 bases between.

V and J are TRBV28 and TRBJ1-1, with a possible D match to TRBD1 (5 bases). CDR1 is MDHEN and CDR2 is SYDVKM in the germline V gene. V was cut by 3 bases and J by 5 bases, with 13 bases left in between. CDR3 size: 14 residues. CDR3 coding DNA: TGTGCCAGCAGTTTCGCGGGGGATGAGACTGAAGCTTTCTTT. This gives the protein CASSFAGDETEAFF. Complete variable domain (other parts from reference TRBV28 and TRBJ1-1): DVKVTQSSRYLVKRTGEKVFLECVQDMDHENMFWYRQDPGLGLRLIYFSYDVKMKEKGDIPEGYSVSREKKERFSLILESASTNQTSMYLCASSFAGDETEAFFGQGTRLTVV.

The CDR3 spells CASSVGRGEQPQHF. DNA for the CDR3: TGTGCCAGCAGCGTGGGCAGGGGTGAACAGCCCCAGCATTTT. V and J are TRBV9 and TRBJ1-5; possible D gene TRBD1, 6 bases. Trimming took 2 bases from V and 7 from J, leaving 13 bases between them. CDR1 is SGDLS and CDR2 is YYNGEE in the germline V gene. The CDR3 contains 14 residues.

This sequence joins TRBV3-1 (or the pseudogene TRBV3-2) and TRBJ1-4; D is possibly TRBD1 (6 bases). CDR3 length: 14 amino acids. Per germline, CDR1 LGHDT and CDR2 YNNKEL (reference sequence). Trimming shortened V by 1 base and J by 7 bases, and 10 bases separated the two germline ends. The CDR3 reads CASSQVGATEKLFF. In DNA form, the CDR3 reads TGTGCCAGCAGCCAAGTGGGGGCAACTGAAAAACTGTTTTTT.

The chain recombines TRBV6-5 with TRBJ1-5; tentatively, D is TRBD1 (6 bases). Germline V gene lookup returns CDR1 MNHEY and CDR2 SVGAGI. With 6 bases removed from V and 7 bases from J, the gap between germline ends came to 13 bases. This CDR3 contains 13 residues. In DNA form, the CDR3 reads TGTGCCAGCAGCAGGGGAGAGGAGCAGCCCCAGCATTTT. It yields the protein CASSRGEEQPQHF.